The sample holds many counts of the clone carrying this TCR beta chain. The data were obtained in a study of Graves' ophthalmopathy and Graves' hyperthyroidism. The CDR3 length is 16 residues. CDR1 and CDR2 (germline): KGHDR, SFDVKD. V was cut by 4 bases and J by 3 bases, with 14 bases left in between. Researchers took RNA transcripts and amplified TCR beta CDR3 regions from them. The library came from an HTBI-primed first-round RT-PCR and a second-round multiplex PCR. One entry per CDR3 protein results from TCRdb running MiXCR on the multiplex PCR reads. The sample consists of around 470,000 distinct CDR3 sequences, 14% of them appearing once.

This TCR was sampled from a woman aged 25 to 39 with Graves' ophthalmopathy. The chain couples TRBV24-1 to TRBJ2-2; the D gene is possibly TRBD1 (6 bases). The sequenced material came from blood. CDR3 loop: CATSDRLHRDTGELFF. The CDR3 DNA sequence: TGTGCCACCAGTGACCGCCTCCACAGGGACACCGGGGAGCTGTTTTTT.